This T cell receptor beta chain emerged from a study of T cell responses to AZD1222 COVID-19 vaccine (dated by TCRdb to the early 2020s). Broadly, across the study: AZD1222 recipients whose second dose came at about 4 weeks and those whose second dose came at about 12 weeks were combined into one group, since spike-specific TCR depth and breadth did not differ between the two schedules. TCR sequencing was performed for about 250 trial participants, of whom 207 were given two doses of AZD1222 and approximately 25 were given two doses of MenACWY control vaccine. Enrollment into the trials was organized by age into subgroups of 18-55, 56-69 and 70-plus years, and those subgroups contained roughly 140, 27 and 60 TCR-sequenced participants, respectively.

From the germline V gene, CDR1 is SGHTA and CDR2 is FQGNSA. The junction shows trimming of 1 base on V and 0 bases on J, plus 9 bases between the germline ends. From the cysteine up to the phenylalanine, the CDR3 has a length of 15 residues. Only the CDR3 part of the read is kept: 45 bases, read in frame from the first base. Broad study findings and their caveats: Conclusions about previously exposed vaccinees are limited, since just a handful of AZD1222 recipients were seropositive for SARS-CoV-2 at baseline. Reportedly, close to half of the unique spike-specific TCRs recognized epitopes lying outside the regions that are mutated in the B.1.351 and B.1.1.7 variants. In the small 56-69-year group, the increase in depth fell short of significance, most likely because of low power. After two AZD1222 doses, spike-specific TCR breadth and depth were significantly higher than at day 0 and than in MenACWY recipients. Because no day 14 peak-response samples were available, repertoires were characterized only after the peak T cell response. Vaccine-associated CD4 TCRs spanned the whole spike protein, with dominant responses in regions 160-218 and 743-854. Participants were mostly white British and included more females than males, and it was suggested by the authors that clonal diversity may have been underestimated.

The time point label of this sample denotes: baseline before first vaccination. Vaccinee samples were obtained from the UK trials COV001 and COV002, which included a single-blind randomized controlled phase 2/3 trial of AZD1222 (ChAdOx1 nCoV-19) in healthy adults. Trial participant PBMC samples were collected at day 0 and day 28 after the second dose for TCRbeta chain sequencing. This clone came up a few times. It lacks a known antigen. Nothing much larger sits one base from this clone, and base qualities are not available. The CDR3 regions of human TCRbeta chains were subjected to immunosequencing. From the authors' description of their analysis: TCRs in the repertoires were compared against a reference library of SARS-CoV-2-specific TCRs that had been generated with the MIRA antigen-specificity platform. Breadth was defined as the fraction of unique TCRs that were SARS-CoV-2-associated, and depth was defined as the fraction of total T cells that were SARS-CoV-2-associated. Using the MIRA data, every spike-specific TCR was mapped to the spike region that the TCR reacted to and assigned to either a CD4 or a CD8 class. Log10-transformed breadth and depth values were compared by one-way ANOVA with Sidak's multiple comparisons tests. The table comes from immuneACCESS by way of TCRdb, which keeps in-frame sequences with V and J called. Part of the clones is missing from these tables; in studies checked, under half for an unresolved V gene and the rest for unknown reasons. D and trimming come from the DNA, and the V and J calls and clone size come from that table. The sample has tens of thousands of clones on record, roughly nine tenths of them singletons. Jointly, the top ten make up more than 4% of the sample.

Sequenced here: peripheral blood, sampled on day 0 of AZD1222 vaccination. The receptor was derived from an adult in good health. The chain is assembled from TRBV7-2 and TRBJ1-1; tentative D gene TRBD1, with 5 bases matching. The nucleotide sequence reads TGTGCCAGCAGCTTAGAGGGCAGGGTGAACACTGAAGCTTTCTTT. It translates to CASSLEGRVNTEAFF.